This is a list of T cell receptor beta chains from one sample in a study of shared clonotypes between healthy human individuals. Profiling relied on immunoSEQ multiplex PCR, and the TCRdb table lists in-frame clones only, not all of them. The repertoire holds around 990,000 clones, with about 80% as singletons. The sequencing sample was made of memory CD4+ T cells from PBMCs. Receptors originate from a man between 18 and 35 years old in good health. Some clones in this sample may be carry-over from other donors' samples. The CDR3 runs from the conserved cysteine through the conserved F or W. A D gene is named only where the DNA matches it firmly. Clone sizes are given selectively: once, few, many, or a class where the clone is expanded.

size | J | V | D | CDR3 | DNA
. | TRBJ2-1 | TRBV28 | TRBD2 | CASSLGRAISNEQFF | TGTGCCAGCAGTCTAGGGAGGGCCATCTCCAATGAGCAGTTCTTC
. | TRBJ2-1 | TRBV7-7 | . | CASSPRLGSSYNEQFF | TGTGCCAGCAGCCCGAGATTGGGGAGCTCCTACAATGAGCAGTTCTTC
once | TRBJ2-4 | TRBV19 | . | CASSIVTALLAKNIQYF | TGTGCCAGTAGTATTGTGACAGCCTTACTAGCCAAAAACATTCAGTACTTC
once | TRBJ2-3 | TRBV2 | TRBD2 | CASIGLAADTQYF | TGTGCCAGCATTGGCCTAGCGGCAGATACGCAGTATTTT
. | TRBJ2-3 | TRBV15 | TRBD1 | CATSRDGDRGTDTQYF | TGTGCCACCAGCAGAGATGGGGACAGGGGCACAGATACGCAGTATTTT
. | TRBJ2-1 | TRBV15 | TRBD1 | CATSTGQGMGGSYNEQFF | TGTGCCACCAGCACCGGACAGGGTATGGGGGGCTCCTACAATGAGCAGTTCTTC
. | TRBJ2-4 | TRBV29-1 | TRBD1 | CSVQGAKNIQYF | TGCAGCGTACAGGGGGCCAAAAACATTCAGTACTTC
. | TRBJ1-2 | TRBV18 | . | CASSPLHNNYGYTF | TGTGCCAGCTCACCTTTACACAATAACTATGGCTACACCTTC
once | TRBJ2-5 | TRBV5-1 | TRBD1 | CASSPQGQLQETQYF | TGCGCCAGCAGCCCCCAGGGACAGTTACAAGAGACCCAGTACTTC
. | TRBJ2-7 | TRBV29-1 | . | CSVSTGRGAGSSYEQYF | TGCAGCGTCTCTACGGGTCGGGGTGCGGGAAGTAGCTACGAGCAGTACTTC
. | TRBJ2-7 | TRBV11-2 | . | CASSSIRIYEQYF | TGTGCCAGCAGCTCAATACGGATCTACGAGCAGTACTTC
once | TRBJ2-1 | TRBV25-1 | . | CASSEVNEQFF | TGTGCCAGCAGTGAGGTCAATGAGCAGTTCTTC
. | TRBJ2-7 | TRBV27 | . | CASGLIAYEQYF | TGTGCCAGCGGACTAATTGCCTACGAGCAGTACTTC
. | TRBJ1-2 | TRBV29-1 | . | CSVGDRGYTF | TGCAGCGTTGGCGACAGGGGCTACACCTTC
. | TRBJ2-5 | TRBV30 | TRBD2 | CAWSAGLAGVETQYF | TGTGCCTGGAGCGCAGGGTTGGCGGGAGTTGAGACCCAGTACTTC
many | TRBJ2-1 | TRBV7-3 | . | CASSPPGGAGGEQFF | TGTGCCAGCAGCCCCCCAGGAGGGGCGGGCGGTGAGCAGTTCTTC
many | TRBJ1-4 | TRBV5-1 | . | CASSLWGSGEKLFF | TGCGCCAGCAGCTTGTGGGGGTCGGGTGAAAAACTGTTTTTT
. | TRBJ1-5 | TRBV6-1 | . | CASSLTSYQPQHF | TGTGCCAGCAGTTTGACCAGCTATCAGCCCCAGCATTTT
. | TRBJ2-7 | TRBV7-2 | TRBD2 | CASSLTSPGGVYEQYF | TGTGCCAGCAGCTTAACGTCGCCGGGAGGGGTTTACGAGCAGTACTTC
. | TRBJ1-5 | TRBV7-2 | . | CASSAYPGFNQPQHF | TGTGCCAGCAGCGCCTACCCAGGGTTCAATCAGCCCCAGCATTTT
few | TRBJ2-7 | TRBV2 | . | CASRLAVLPEQYF | TGTGCCAGCAGGCTAGCCGTTCTTCCCGAGCAGTACTTC
. | TRBJ1-1 | TRBV4-1 | . | CASSQGGPTEAFF | TGCGCCAGCAGCCAAGGCGGTCCCACTGAAGCTTTCTTT
. | TRBJ1-1 | TRBV18 | . | CASSPPQGSGTEAFF | TGTGCCAGCTCACCACCCCAGGGGTCGGGCACTGAAGCTTTCTTT
. | TRBJ1-2 | TRBV18 | . | CASSPDGGGYGYTF | TGTGCCAGCTCACCAGATGGTGGGGGGTATGGCTACACCTTC
. | TRBJ2-7 | TRBV11-2 | TRBD1 | CASSLGGTGKNEQYF | TGTGCCAGCAGCTTAGGGGGGACAGGTAAAAACGAGCAGTACTTC
. | TRBJ1-5 | TRBV14 | . | CASSHGGGNQPQHF | TGTGCCAGCAGCCACGGAGGGGGGAATCAGCCCCAGCATTTT
. | TRBJ1-2 | TRBV15 | TRBD1 | CATSRDRDREYGYTF | TGTGCCACCAGCAGAGATCGGGACAGGGAATATGGCTACACCTTC
few | TRBJ2-3 | TRBV4-2 | . | CASSTVTPSTDTQYF | TGTGCCAGCAGCACAGTAACGCCTAGCACAGATACGCAGTATTTT
many | TRBJ2-3 | TRBV5-1 | . | CASSLLPRSTDTQYF | TGCGCCAGCAGCTTGCTCCCCCGGAGCACAGATACGCAGTATTTT
. | TRBJ2-2 | TRBV30 | TRBD2 | CAWTPLAGGLGGELFF | TGTGCCTGGACCCCCCTAGCGGGAGGGCTGGGCGGGGAGCTGTTTTTT
. | TRBJ2-1 | TRBV5-4 | TRBD1 | CASRTTGVDEQFF | TGTGCCAGCAGAACCACAGGGGTGGATGAGCAGTTCTTC
. | TRBJ2-3 | TRBV4-2 | . | CASSRDEGFTDTQYF | TGTGCCAGCAGCAGGGACGAGGGGTTTACAGATACGCAGTATTTT
once | TRBJ2-5 | TRBV6-5 | . | CASRPKETQYF | TGTGCCAGTCGTCCCAAAGAGACCCAGTACTTC
. | TRBJ1-2 | TRBV28 | TRBD1 | CASSFRDRGRGYTF | TGTGCCAGCAGTTTCCGGGACAGGGGGCGAGGCTACACCTTC
. | TRBJ2-2 | TRBV27 | TRBD1 | CASRRDRKNTGELFF | TGTGCCAGCAGACGGGACAGAAAGAACACCGGGGAGCTGTTTTTT
once | TRBJ2-3 | TRBV5-6 | TRBD2 | CASSPAGEGTDTQYF | TGTGCCAGCAGCCCAGCGGGAGAAGGGACAGATACGCAGTATTTT
few | TRBJ2-1 | TRBV27 | TRBD1 | CASSFRQGVREQFF | TGTGCCAGCAGTTTCCGACAGGGTGTTAGGGAGCAGTTCTTC
. | TRBJ2-3 | TRBV7-8 | . | CASSLGERASQYF | TGTGCCAGCAGCTTAGGGGAGCGAGCTTCGCAGTATTTT
. | TRBJ2-1 | TRBV28 | . | CASLNTRRVNEQFF | TGTGCCAGCTTAAATACCCGGAGGGTAAATGAGCAGTTCTTC
few | TRBJ2-5 | TRBV5-4 | . | CASSLALQETQYF | TGTGCCAGCAGCTTAGCCCTACAAGAGACCCAGTACTTC
. | TRBJ1-2 | TRBV6-6 | TRBD1 | CASSWDRYYGYTF | TGTGCCAGCAGCTGGGACAGGTACTATGGCTACACCTTC
few | TRBJ2-7 | TRBV30 | . | CAWSGLSYEQYF | TGTGCCTGGTCGGGCCTCTCCTACGAGCAGTACTTC
. | TRBJ2-1 | TRBV4-1 | . | CASSPSRTSEQFF | TGCGCCAGCAGCCCCTCGAGAACTTCGGAGCAGTTCTTC
. | TRBJ2-7 | TRBV9 | TRBD2 | CASSVDPGGAYEQYF | TGTGCCAGCAGCGTAGATCCGGGAGGGGCCTACGAGCAGTACTTC
. | TRBJ2-1 | TRBV9 | TRBD1 | CASSRDSNYNEQFF | TGTGCCAGCAGCCGGGACAGCAACTACAATGAGCAGTTCTTC
few | TRBJ2-1 | TRBV28 | . | CASSPPGARGNEQFF | TGTGCCAGCAGTCCCCCGGGGGCAAGGGGAAATGAGCAGTTCTTC
. | TRBJ2-5 | TRBV7-3 | . | CASSLQGSETQYF | TGTGCCAGCAGCTTACAGGGGTCGGAGACCCAGTACTTC
. | TRBJ1-6 | TRBV2 | . | CASSRSGTGESPLHF | TGTGCCAGCAGTCGGTCCGGGACCGGAGAATCACCCCTCCACTTT